This TCR beta chain was profiled in a study of blood T cell repertoires in COVID-19. Study background: Nucleic acid was either cDNA or gDNA, and it came from T cells, B-cell-depleted T cells, or PBMCs.

Resolution of symptoms, clearance, or two negative PCRs was present in recovered Cohort 3 donors. This CDR3 region has 12 residues. V lost 4 bases and J lost 9, with 13 bases in between. Germline CDR1 is SGHDT and CDR2 is YYEEEE. In the original workflow: Amplification of reference gene primers provided the estimated nucleated cell counts. Some clones are missing from TCRdb's copy, which holds only in-frame ones; the method was immunoSEQ multiplex PCR. V, J and clone size were drawn from that table, and D and trimming were deduced from the DNA. The sample has around 160,000 clones; 65% to 85% are singletons.

The chain carries TRBV5-6 and TRBJ1-1, with D uncertain. Material for sequencing was PBMCs or T cells enriched from blood (not recorded which). The origin of this receptor is a man aged 35 to 55 who had recovered from COVID-19. CDR3 coding DNA: TGTGCCAGCAGCCTAGGAGGACCTCAAGCTTTCTTT. Translation: CASSLGGPQAFF.